These 30 T cell receptor beta chains came from one sample sequenced in a study of shared clonotypes between healthy human individuals. Here immunoSEQ multiplex PCR was the method, and the copy in TCRdb shows in-frame clones only, minus some. The repertoire holds around 440,000 clones, with 77% as singletons. The sequenced material came from PBMCs. The receptors were sampled from a middle-aged woman in good health. Some clones in this sample may be carry-over from other donors' samples.

This clone was detected ten times or more. V usage is TRBV2 and J usage is TRBJ2-7; tentatively, D is TRBD2 (6 bases). This CDR3 is 12 amino acids long. Germline V lookup: CDR1 SNHLY, CDR2 FYNNEI. The V gene lost 6 bases and the J gene lost 6 bases, with 12 bases spanning the gap. DNA of the CDR3: TGTGCCAGCAGCGAGACTAGAGGCGAGCAGTACTTC. This encodes CASSETRGEQYF.

The chain joins TRBV11-2 to TRBJ1-2; no clear D. Trimming took 2 bases from V and 0 from J, leaving 7 bases between them. The germline gives CDR1 SGHAT, CDR2 FQNNGV. The CDR3 spans 14 residues. CDR3 nucleotides: TGTGCCAGCAGCTTATCCGGAACTAACTATGGCTACACCTTC. This translates into CASSLSGTNYGYTF. The full variable domain, with the rest looked up from reference TRBV11-2 and TRBJ1-2, is EAGVAQSPRYKIIEKRQSVAFWCNPISGHATLYWYQQILGQGPKLLIQFQNNGVVDDSQLPKDRFSAERLKGVDSTLKIQPAKLEDSAVYLCASSLSGTNYGYTFGSGTRLTVV.

CDR3 amino acids: CASSLSQSDADTQYF. For the CDR3, the DNA is TGTGCCAGCAGCTTATCCCAATCAGATGCAGATACGCAGTATTTT. V gene TRBV7-3 combines with J gene TRBJ2-3; D is ambiguous. Germline-derived CDR1 and CDR2 are SGHTA and FQGTGA. V was cut by 2 bases and J by 4 bases, with 13 bases left in between. CDR3 length: 15 residues.

As for this clone: This sequence is one base from a far larger clone and is likely a read error. The same CDR3 also results from other DNA sequences found in this sample. This sequence joins TRBV9 and TRBJ1-5; D ambiguous. CDR3 length equals 13 residues. CDR1 SGDLS and CDR2 YYNGEE come from the germline V gene. The CDR3 nucleotides read TGTGCCAGCAGCCTTCGGACGGATCAACCCCAGCATTTT. It specifies CASSLRTDQPQHF.

As for this clone: Other DNA sequences within the sample encode an identical CDR3. This chain connects TRBV7-9 to TRBJ2-7; 10 bases match TRBD1. Germline CDR1 and CDR2: SEHNR and FQNEAQ (reference sequence). This CDR3 has 14 amino acids. J gave up 3 bases and V 5 bases, and 4 bases lay outside the gene matches. As DNA, the CDR3 is TGTGCCAGCAGCCCTCGGACAGGGGGCTACGAGCAGTACTTC. Translated, it gives CASSPRTGGYEQYF.

The CDR3 sequence: CASSDSPVGDSGANVLTF. Written as DNA, the CDR3 is TGCGCCAGCAGCGACTCACCTGTCGGGGATAGTGGGGCCAACGTCCTGACTTTC. The V call is TRBV5-1, the J call TRBJ2-6, with D tentatively TRBD2 (5 bases). This CDR3 comprises 18 residues. The germline V gene has CDR1 SGHRS and CDR2 YFSETQ. The germline V and J ends were trimmed by 4 bases and 3 bases, with 20 bases remaining between them.

This sequence joins TRBV28 and TRBJ2-5; 10 bases are shared with TRBD1. V shed 8 bases, J shed 2 bases, and the junction held 5 bases outside the gene matches. Looked up from germline, CDR1 is MDHEN and CDR2 is SYDVKM. The CDR3 is made up of 14 amino acids. The DNA of the CDR3 is TGTGCCAGCTATGACAGGGGGCGGCAAGAGACCCAGTACTTC. Translated: CASYDRGRQETQYF.

The chain has TRBV4-3 and TRBJ2-1; D gene ambiguous. V was pared by 1 base and J by 3 bases, with 7 bases between. Looked up from germline, CDR1 is LGHNA and CDR2 is YSLEER. This CDR3 is 14 amino acids long. In DNA, the CDR3 is TGCGCCAGCAGCCAAGCGGGCAACTACAATGAGCAGTTCTTC. Translating gives CASSQAGNYNEQFF.

J is TRBJ1-2 and V is TRBV5-6, with a possible D match to TRBD1 (5 bases). Germline loops: CDR1 SGHDT, CDR2 YYEEEE. V lost 3 bases and J 5 bases, leaving 20 bases between the germline ends. This CDR3 spans 16 amino acids. The CDR3 protein is CASSYRSGTLLYGYTF. DNA for the CDR3: TGTGCCAGCAGCTACCGTTCGGGGACCCTCCTGTATGGCTACACCTTC.

Regarding this clone: The same CDR3 arises from other DNA sequences in this sample as well. The chain has TRBV18 and TRBJ1-2, with 9 bases fitting TRBD1. Germline values: CDR1 KGHSH, CDR2 LQKENI. CDR3 length equals 14 residues. V lost 3 bases and J lost 4; bases outside the gene matches: 3. The CDR3 protein is CASSPGQGPYGYTF. CDR3 DNA sequence: TGTGCCAGCTCACCGGGACAGGGACCCTATGGCTACACCTTC.

This clone has more than one count but fewer than ten. The rearrangement links TRBV27 to TRBJ2-5; 8 nucleotides line up with TRBD2. CDR1 and CDR2 (germline): MNHEY, SMNVEV (reference sequence). Trimming at V came to 3 bases and at J to 5 bases, leaving 11 bases not matched to a gene. This CDR3 has 16 residues. The CDR3 coding sequence is TGTGCCAGCAGTTTGGGGTGGAGCGGGGGCCCGGAGACCCAGTACTTC. Translated, it gives CASSLGWSGGPETQYF.

This clone has a count of ten or more. This chain joins TRBV27 and TRBJ2-7; TRBD1 aligns across 7 bases. This CDR3 is 18 amino acids long. Germline V gene lookup returns CDR1 MNHEY and CDR2 SMNVEV (reference sequence). The junction had 17 bases not matched to a gene; V was cut back by 6 bases and J by 0 bases. In DNA, the CDR3 is TGTGCCAGCAGCCGTTATGGGATCACGGGACAGACCTCCTACGAGCAGTACTTC. It codes for CASSRYGITGQTSYEQYF.

The J gene is TRBJ1-2, the V gene TRBV18, with 8 bases fitting TRBD1. The germline gives CDR1 KGHSH, CDR2 LQKENI. The V and J ends lost 3 bases and 4 bases, in that order; junction bases with no gene match: 10. The CDR3 sequence is 16 residues long. The CDR3 loop is CASSPPGQGGIYGYTF. CDR3 bases: TGTGCCAGCTCACCCCCCGGACAGGGAGGCATCTATGGCTACACCTTC.

With respect to this clone: A single base is all that separates this from a far larger clone, so a read error is likely. This chain links TRBV27 with TRBJ1-2, with D uncertain. Germline values: CDR1 MNHEY, CDR2 SMNVEV (reference sequence). This CDR3 has 13 amino acids. The DNA of the CDR3 is TGTGCCAGCAGCCCCCGAGAGAGCTATGACTACACCTTC. The encoded protein is CASSPRESYDYTF.

The chain has TRBV14 and TRBJ1-1; 9 bases are a match to TRBD1. The CDR3 loop spans 13 amino acids. J was trimmed by 5 bases and V by 7 bases; bases with no gene match: 5. Germline V gives CDR1 SGHDN, CDR2 FVKESK. The CDR3 nucleotides read TGTGCCAGCATAGGGACAGGGTGGACTGAAGCTTTCTTT. This sequence encodes CASIGTGWTEAFF.

The chain links TRBV19 to TRBJ1-2, with 9 bases matching TRBD1. There are 13 residues in the CDR3. Per germline, CDR1 LNHDA and CDR2 SQIVND (reference sequence). V was clipped by 4 bases and J by 6 bases; unmatched bases: 3. CDR3 coding DNA: TGTGCCAGTAGTAGGGGACAGGGCGATGGCTACACCTTC. Protein product: CASSRGQGDGYTF. Complete variable domain (other parts from reference TRBV19 and TRBJ1-2): DGGITQSPKYLFRKEGQNVTLSCEQNLNHDAMYWYRQDPGQGLRLIYYSQIVNDFQKGDIAEGYSVSREKKESFPLTVTSAQKNPTAFYLCASSRGQGDGYTFGSGTRLTVV.

CDR3: CASSERRRVGGYTF. The DNA for the CDR3 is TGTGCCAGCAGTGAGCGGAGAAGGGTGGGCGGCTACACCTTC. This rearrangement joins TRBV2 to TRBJ1-2, with D hard to call. The length of the CDR3 is 14 residues. Germline CDR1 is SNHLY and CDR2 is FYNNEI. With 3 bases removed from V and 8 bases from J, the gap between germline ends came to 16 bases.

Worth noting for this clone: A far larger clone is just one base off, so this is likely a read error. This rearrangement joins TRBV28 to TRBJ1-2; the match to TRBD1 covers 8 bases. The CDR3 length is 16 residues. Germline V CDR1 and CDR2: MDHEN, SYDVKM. CDR3 in DNA: TGTGCCTGCAGTTCGTCCTCCCAGGGACAGGTCTATGGCTACACCTTC. Translated, it gives CACSSSSQGQVYGYTF.

The chain links TRBV7-9 to TRBJ2-1; 12 nucleotides agree with TRBD2. This CDR3 region has 17 residues. Germline V gene data show CDR1 as SEHNR and CDR2 as FQNEAQ (reference sequence). The trim removed 7 bases at V and 7 bases at J, leaving 14 bases unmatched. The CDR3 bases are TGTGCCAGCAAAGAGGCCGGGCTAGCGGGAGGGGGGAATGAGCAGTTCTTC. Residues: CASKEAGLAGGGNEQFF.

V and J are TRBV15 and TRBJ2-7; D possibly uses TRBD1 or TRBD2 (5 bases each). Looked up from germline, CDR1 is LNHNV and CDR2 is YYDKDF (reference sequence). The CDR3 consists of 18 residues. V lost 1 base and J 0 bases, leaving 19 bases between the germline ends. The CDR3 loop is CATSRGLRQRKSSYEQYF. The CDR3 DNA reads TGTGCCACCAGCAGAGGGCTTAGACAGCGGAAGAGCTCCTACGAGCAGTACTTC.

As to this clone: The same CDR3 can be traced to other DNA sequences in this sample. The chain couples TRBV6-5 to TRBJ2-5, with D perhaps TRBD2 (5 bases). The CDR3 consists of 11 residues. The germline V gene encodes CDR1 MNHEY and CDR2 SVGAGI. Trimming cost V 2 bases and J 11 bases, with 9 bases left between them. The CDR3 sequence is CASSYQRMQYF. For the CDR3, the DNA is TGTGCCAGCAGTTACCAGCGGATGCAGTACTTC.

The chain recombines TRBV28 with TRBJ2-2; 8 bases are a match to TRBD2. The J segment lost 4 bases and the V segment lost 6 bases, leaving 10 bases of the junction unmatched. The CDR3 is made up of 16 amino acids. Germline CDR1 is MDHEN and CDR2 is SYDVKM. CDR3 coding DNA: TGTGCCAGCAGCTCAGGACTAGCCATACTCACCGGGGAGCTGTTTTTT. Translation gives CASSSGLAILTGELFF.

The V and J genes are TRBV4-1 and TRBJ2-7; 8 nucleotides line up with TRBD2. Germline CDR1 is MGHRA and CDR2 is YSYEKL. The CDR3 totals 15 residues. Unmatched junction bases numbered 8, after V lost 3 bases and J lost 4 bases. DNA of the CDR3: TGCGCCAGCAGCCAGTGGACTAGCCGATGGTACGAGCAGTACTTC. Translated, it gives CASSQWTSRWYEQYF.

CDR3 amino acids: CAWNRGSGYTF. As DNA, the CDR3 is TGTGCCTGGAACAGGGGGTCGGGCTACACCTTC. The V gene is TRBV30, the J gene TRBJ1-2, with 8 positions matching TRBD1. Germline loops: CDR1 GTSNPN, CDR2 SVGIG (reference sequence). V trimming: 4 bases; J trimming: 8 bases; junction bases outside the gene matches: 3. The CDR3 totals 11 residues.

About this clone: A far larger clone is a single base away, which makes a read error likely. The chain recombines TRBV28 with TRBJ1-5; D unresolved. The CDR3 length is 13 residues. V gave up 3 bases and J gave up 4 bases, with 7 bases separating them. Germline loops: CDR1 MDHEN, CDR2 SYDVKM. The CDR3 DNA reads TGTGCCAGCAGTTTCCAAGTAAATCAGCCCCAGCATTTT. It encodes CASSFQVNQPQHF.

The count of this clone is one. This sample includes further DNA sequences coding for the same CDR3. The CDR3 DNA follows: TGTGCCAGCAGTGGGGGGGCTGGCAATCAGCCCCAGCATTTT. This codes for CASSGGAGNQPQHF. This chain links TRBV2 with TRBJ1-5, with D perhaps TRBD1 (6 bases). Germline V gene sequence: CDR1 SNHLY, CDR2 FYNNEI. Trimming stripped 4 bases from V and 2 bases from J, with 9 bases between. The CDR3 is 14 residues long.

The V gene is TRBV9, the J gene TRBJ1-5, with unresolved D. V lost 7 bases and J 7 bases, leaving 24 bases between the germline ends. Germline V gives CDR1 SGDLS, CDR2 YYNGEE. The CDR3 contains 16 residues. The CDR3 sequence is CASPLHRKAQDQPQHF. CDR3 in DNA: TGTGCCAGCCCCCTACACCGGAAGGCCCAGGACCAGCCCCAGCATTTT.

The chain uses TRBV10-3 and TRBJ2-3; D ambiguous. Trimming left V 0 bases short and J 6 bases short, with 7 bases between. Germline V lookup: CDR1 ENHRY, CDR2 SYGVKD. This CDR3 is built from 13 residues. The CDR3: CAISESLGDTQYF. CDR3 coding DNA: TGTGCCATCAGTGAGTCCCTGGGGGATACGCAGTATTTT.

The genes are TRBV5-1 and TRBJ2-5, with D possibly TRBD1 on 6 matching bases. V lost 0 bases and J 3 bases, leaving 9 bases between the germline ends. The germline V gene has CDR1 SGHRS and CDR2 YFSETQ. The CDR3 runs 14 residues. CDR3 DNA sequence: TGCGCCAGCAGCTTGGGACAGGCCAAAGAGACCCAGTACTTC. Protein product: CASSLGQAKETQYF.

About this clone: This likely came from a read error, as a far larger clone is one base away. The rearrangement joins TRBV10-2 to TRBJ2-5; no reliable D call. CDR3 length: 12 residues. Trimming stripped 6 bases from V and 4 bases from J, with 9 bases between. Looked up from germline, CDR1 is WSHSY and CDR2 is SAAADI. CDR3 amino acids: CASRKDGETQYF. In nucleotides, the CDR3 is TGCGCCAGCAGGAAAGACGGAGAGACCCAGTACTTC.